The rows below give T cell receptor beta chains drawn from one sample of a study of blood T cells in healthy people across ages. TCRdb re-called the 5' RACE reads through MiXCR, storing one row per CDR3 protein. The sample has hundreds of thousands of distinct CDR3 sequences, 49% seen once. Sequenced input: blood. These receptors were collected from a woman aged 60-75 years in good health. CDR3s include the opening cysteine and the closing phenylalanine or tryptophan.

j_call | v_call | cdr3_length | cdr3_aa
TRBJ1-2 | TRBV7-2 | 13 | CASSKGQDGGYTF
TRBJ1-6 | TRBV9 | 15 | CASSHSTGPGSPLHF
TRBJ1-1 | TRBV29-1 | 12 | CSVGQGNAEAFF
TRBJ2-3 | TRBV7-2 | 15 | CASSLAGGGADTQYF
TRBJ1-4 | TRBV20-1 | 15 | CSARDYSGGDEKLFF
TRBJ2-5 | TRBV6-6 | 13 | CASTPGQGKEQYF
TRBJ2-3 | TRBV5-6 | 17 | CASSILLGGSRGDTQYF
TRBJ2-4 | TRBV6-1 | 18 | CASSPGTRRGEAKNIQYF
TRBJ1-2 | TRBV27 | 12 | CASSFGVYGYTF
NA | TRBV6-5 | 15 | CASSRVPTASYEQYF
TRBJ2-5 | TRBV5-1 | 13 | CASSQGGSETQYF
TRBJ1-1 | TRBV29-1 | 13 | CSVQRGRNTEAFF
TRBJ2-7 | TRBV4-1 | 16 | CASSQGRTGTGFEQYF
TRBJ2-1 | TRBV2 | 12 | CASGSDYNEQFF
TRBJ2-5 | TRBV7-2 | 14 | CASEPAGGRKTQYF
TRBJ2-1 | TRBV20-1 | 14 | CSAEQGNGYNEQFF
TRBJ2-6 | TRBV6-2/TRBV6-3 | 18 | CASSRRAKAKSGANVLTF
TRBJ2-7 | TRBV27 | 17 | CASRNGGRGTWDYEQYF
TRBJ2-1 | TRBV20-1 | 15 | CSARDRDYSTDEQFF
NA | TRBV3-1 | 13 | CASGQEIDYEQYF
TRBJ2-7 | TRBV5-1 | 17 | CASSSTALAGSLSEQYF
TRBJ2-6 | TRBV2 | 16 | CASTPDGLSGANVLTF
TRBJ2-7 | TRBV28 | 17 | CASSFLRDQLQGYEQYF
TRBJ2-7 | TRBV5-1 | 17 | CASSPSDGGASGYEQYF
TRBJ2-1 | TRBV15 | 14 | CATSRGTSGNEQFF
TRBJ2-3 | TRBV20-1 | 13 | CSAHYGSTDTQYF